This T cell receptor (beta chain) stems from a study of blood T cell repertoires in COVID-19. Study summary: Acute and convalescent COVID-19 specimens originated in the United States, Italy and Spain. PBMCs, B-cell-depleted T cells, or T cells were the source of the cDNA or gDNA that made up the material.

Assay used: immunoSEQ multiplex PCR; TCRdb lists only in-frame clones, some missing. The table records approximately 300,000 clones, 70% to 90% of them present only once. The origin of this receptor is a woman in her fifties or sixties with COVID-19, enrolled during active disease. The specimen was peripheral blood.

CDR3 sequence (DNA): TGTGCCAGCAGCTTATCAACAGGGGCAAACACCATATATTTT. Encoded protein: CASSLSTGANTIYF. The chain combines TRBV11-2 with TRBJ1-3; 7 bases fit TRBD1. The germline gives CDR1 SGHAT, CDR2 FQNNGV. This CDR3 is 14 amino acids long. V shed 2 bases and J 6 bases; nucleotides not matched to a gene: 4. Full variable domain (rest looked up from reference TRBV11-2 and TRBJ1-3): EAGVAQSPRYKIIEKRQSVAFWCNPISGHATLYWYQQILGQGPKLLIQFQNNGVVDDSQLPKDRFSAERLKGVDSTLKIQPAKLEDSAVYLCASSLSTGANTIYFGEGSWLTVV.